The clone carrying this TCR beta chain has just one count. This was the immunoSEQ v3 assay. The table came from immunoSEQ multiplex PCR; TCRdb's copy has only in-frame clones and leaves some out. The sample yields roughly 20,000 clones, about four fifths seen once. Indicated time point: pre-treatment sample, taken before nivolumab and TIL therapy. The CDR3 has 15 residues. V lost 6 bases and J lost 4, with 13 bases in between. CDR1 is MDHEN and CDR2 is SYDVKM in the germline V gene. The data originate from a study of TIL therapy for anti-PD-1-resistant metastatic lung cancer. Study-level background: Median tumor mutation burden was approximately 1.5 mutations per megabase.

The chain couples TRBV28 to TRBJ2-6, with D perhaps matching TRBD1 (6 bases). The clonotype originates from a person aged 25 to 80 with non-small cell lung cancer. The source material was blood, sampled at baseline. Here the CDR3 reads CASSQLGAGANVLTF. DNA of the CDR3: TGTGCCAGCAGCCAATTGGGGGCCGGGGCCAACGTCCTGACTTTC.